The T cell receptor (beta chain) described here comes from a study of T cell responses to AZD1222 COVID-19 vaccine. Overall study results and limits: Only five or six individuals given AZD1222 were seropositive at baseline. Clonal diversity was possibly underestimated, and white British individuals and females predominated among donors. Repertoire sampling occurred only after the peak T cell response.

Repertoires were generated with immunoSEQ multiplex PCR, while TCRdb's copy carries only in-frame clones and drops some. The data hold some 170,000 clones, with over 80% observed a single time. In regard to this clone: Its antigen is as yet unknown.

Germline CDR1 reads MDHEN; CDR2 reads SYDVKM. Trimming cost V 5 bases and J 0 bases, with 11 bases left between them. The CDR3 consists of 15 residues. V usage is TRBV28 and J usage is TRBJ1-5; D gene uncertain. This sequence was found in an adult who received the MenACWY meningococcal vaccine as a control. Sequenced material: peripheral blood, taken 28 days after the second dose of the MenACWY control vaccine. CDR3 sequence: CASSLHLYSNQPQHF. The CDR3 bases are TGTGCCAGCAGTCTCCACCTGTATAGCAATCAGCCCCAGCATTTT.